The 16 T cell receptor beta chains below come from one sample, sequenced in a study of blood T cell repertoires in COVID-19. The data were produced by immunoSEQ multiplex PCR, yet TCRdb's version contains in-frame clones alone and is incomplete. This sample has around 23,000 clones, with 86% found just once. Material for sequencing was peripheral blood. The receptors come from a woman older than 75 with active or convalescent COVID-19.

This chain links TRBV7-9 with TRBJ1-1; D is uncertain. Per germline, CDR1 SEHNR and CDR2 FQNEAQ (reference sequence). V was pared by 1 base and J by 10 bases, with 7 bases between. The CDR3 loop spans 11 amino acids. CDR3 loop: CASSLEGVAFF. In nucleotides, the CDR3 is TGTGCCAGCAGCTTAGAGGGAGTAGCTTTCTTT.

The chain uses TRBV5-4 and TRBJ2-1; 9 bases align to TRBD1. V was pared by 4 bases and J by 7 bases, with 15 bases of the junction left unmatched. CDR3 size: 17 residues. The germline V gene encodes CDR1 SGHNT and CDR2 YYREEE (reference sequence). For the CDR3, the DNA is TGTGCCAGCAGCCGCGGAACCGGGACAGGGACGTGGAATGAGCAGTTCTTC. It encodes CASSRGTGTGTWNEQFF.

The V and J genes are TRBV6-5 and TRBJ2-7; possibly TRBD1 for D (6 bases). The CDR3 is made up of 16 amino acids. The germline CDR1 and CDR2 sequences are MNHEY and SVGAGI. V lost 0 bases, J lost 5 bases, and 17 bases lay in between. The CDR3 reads CASSYSPGHGGNEQYF. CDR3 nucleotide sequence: TGTGCCAGCAGTTACTCTCCGGGACATGGAGGAAACGAGCAGTACTTC.

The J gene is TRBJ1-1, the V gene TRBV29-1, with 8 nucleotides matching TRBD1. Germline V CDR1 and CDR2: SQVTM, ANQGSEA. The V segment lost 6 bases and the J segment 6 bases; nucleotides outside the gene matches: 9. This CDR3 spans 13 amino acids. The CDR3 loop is CSVNRGRGAEAFF. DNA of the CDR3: TGCAGCGTCAACAGGGGGAGGGGGGCTGAAGCTTTCTTT.

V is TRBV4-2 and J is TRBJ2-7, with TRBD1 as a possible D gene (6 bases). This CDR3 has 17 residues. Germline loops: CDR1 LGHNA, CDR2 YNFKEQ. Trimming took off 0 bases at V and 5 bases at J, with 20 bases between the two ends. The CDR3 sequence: CASSQEGVQGIRDEQYF. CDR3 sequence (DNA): TGTGCCAGCAGCCAAGAAGGAGTCCAGGGGATTCGCGACGAGCAGTACTTC.

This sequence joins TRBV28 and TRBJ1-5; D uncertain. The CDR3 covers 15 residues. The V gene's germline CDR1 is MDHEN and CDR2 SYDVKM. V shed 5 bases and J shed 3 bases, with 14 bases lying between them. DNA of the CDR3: TGTGCCAGCAGTCACCGGCTGCGGCCCAATCAGCCCCAGCATTTT. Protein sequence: CASSHRLRPNQPQHF.

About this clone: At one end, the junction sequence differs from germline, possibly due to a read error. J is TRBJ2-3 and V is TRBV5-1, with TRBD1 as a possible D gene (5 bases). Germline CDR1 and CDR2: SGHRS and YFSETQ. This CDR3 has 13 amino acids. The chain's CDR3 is CASTLTGTDTQYF. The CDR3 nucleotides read TGCGCCAGCACCTTGACAGGCACAGATACGCAGTATTTT.

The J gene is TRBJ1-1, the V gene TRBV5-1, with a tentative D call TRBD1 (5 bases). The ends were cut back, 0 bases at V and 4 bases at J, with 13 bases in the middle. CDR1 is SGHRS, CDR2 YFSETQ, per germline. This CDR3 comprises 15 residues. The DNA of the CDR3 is TGCGCCAGCAGCTTGGCTGCAGGGTCCAGCACTGAAGCTTTCTTT. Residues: CASSLAAGSSTEAFF. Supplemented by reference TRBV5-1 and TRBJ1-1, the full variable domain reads KAGVTQTPRYLIKTRGQQVTLSCSPISGHRSVSWYQQTPGQGLQFLFEYFSETQRNKGNFPGRFSGRQFSNSRSEMNVSTLELGDSALYLCASSLAAGSSTEAFFGQGTRLTVV.

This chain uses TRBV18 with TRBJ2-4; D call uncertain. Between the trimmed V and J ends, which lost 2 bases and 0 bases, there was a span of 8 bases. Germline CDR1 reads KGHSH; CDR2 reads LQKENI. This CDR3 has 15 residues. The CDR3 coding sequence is TGTGCCAGCTCACCAAGATGGCTAGCCAAAAACATTCAGTACTTC. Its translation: CASSPRWLAKNIQYF. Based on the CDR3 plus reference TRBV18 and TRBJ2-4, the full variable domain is NAGVMQNPRHLVRRRGQEARLRCSPMKGHSHVYWYRQLPEEGLKFMVYLQKENIIDESGMPKERFSAEFPKEGPSILRIQQVVRGDSAAYFCASSPRWLAKNIQYFGAGTRLSVL.

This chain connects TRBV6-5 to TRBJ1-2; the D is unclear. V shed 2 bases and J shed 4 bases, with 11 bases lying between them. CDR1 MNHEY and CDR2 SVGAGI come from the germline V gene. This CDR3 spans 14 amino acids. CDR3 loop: CASSYGGLGYGYTF. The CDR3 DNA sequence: TGTGCCAGCAGTTACGGAGGGCTTGGCTATGGCTACACCTTC.

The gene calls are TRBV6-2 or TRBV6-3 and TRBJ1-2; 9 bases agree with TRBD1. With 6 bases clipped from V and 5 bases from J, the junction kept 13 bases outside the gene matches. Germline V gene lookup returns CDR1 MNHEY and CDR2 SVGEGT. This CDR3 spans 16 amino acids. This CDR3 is CASSPPWDRVRYGYTF. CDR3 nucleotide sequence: TGTGCCAGCAGCCCCCCTTGGGACAGGGTACGGTATGGCTACACCTTC.

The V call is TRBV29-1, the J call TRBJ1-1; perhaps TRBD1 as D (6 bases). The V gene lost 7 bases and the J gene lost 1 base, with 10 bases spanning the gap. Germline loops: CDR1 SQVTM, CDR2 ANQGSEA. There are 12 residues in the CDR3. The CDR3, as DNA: TGCAGCGCTAAACAGGGGAACACTGAAGCTTTCTTT. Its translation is CSAKQGNTEAFF. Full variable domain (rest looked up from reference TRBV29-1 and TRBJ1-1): SAVISQKPSRDICQRGTSLTIQCQVDSQVTMMFWYRQQPGQSLTLIATANQGSEATYESGFVIDKFPISRPNLTFSTLTVSNMSPEDSSIYLCSAKQGNTEAFFGQGTRLTVV.

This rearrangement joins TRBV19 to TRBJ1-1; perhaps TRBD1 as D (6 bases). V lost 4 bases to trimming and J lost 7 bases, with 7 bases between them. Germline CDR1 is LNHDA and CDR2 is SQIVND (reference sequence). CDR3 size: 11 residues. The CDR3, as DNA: TGTGCCAGTAGTAACAGGGTTGAAGCTTTCTTT. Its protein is CASSNRVEAFF.

This chain's CDR3 is CASSSGGDRSYEQYF. The CDR3 nucleotides are TGCGCCAGCAGTTCTGGAGGGGACCGCTCCTACGAGCAGTACTTC. The chain uses TRBV4-1 and TRBJ2-7, with a tentative D call TRBD2 (6 bases). The CDR3 runs 15 residues. Per germline, CDR1 MGHRA and CDR2 YSYEKL. The germline V and J ends were trimmed by 6 bases and 0 bases, with 15 bases remaining between them.

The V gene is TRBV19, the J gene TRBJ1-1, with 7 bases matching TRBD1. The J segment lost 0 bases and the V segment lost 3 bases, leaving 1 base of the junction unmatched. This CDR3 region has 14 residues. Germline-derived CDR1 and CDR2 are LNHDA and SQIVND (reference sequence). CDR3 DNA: TGTGCCAGTAGTATGGGACAGATGAACACTGAAGCTTTCTTT. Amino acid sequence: CASSMGQMNTEAFF.

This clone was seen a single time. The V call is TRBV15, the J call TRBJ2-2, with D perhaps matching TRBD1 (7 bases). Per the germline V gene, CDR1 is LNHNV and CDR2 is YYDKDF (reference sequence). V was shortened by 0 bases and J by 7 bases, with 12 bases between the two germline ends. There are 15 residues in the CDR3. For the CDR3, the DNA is TGTGCCACCAGCAGAGACAGGGGGGCAGGCGGGGAGCTGTTTTTT. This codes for CATSRDRGAGGELFF.